These T cell receptor beta chains were read from a single sample in a study of blood T cell repertoires in COVID-19. Using immunoSEQ multiplex PCR, the repertoire was profiled, and TCRdb retains in-frame clones only, with some absent. The data contain some 35,000 clones, about 87% of them singletons. Sequencing was carried out using peripheral blood. These TCRs come from a man aged 55 to 70 with active COVID-19. Both conserved end residues are part of each CDR3. The D gene is left open where the match is weak. Clone size is given for some rows only: seen once, a few or many times, or a class if the clone is expanded.

clone_size: NA
v_call: TRBV9
j_call: TRBJ2-5
d_call: TRBD2
cdr3_aa: CASSVFEALAGRQETQYF
cdr3_nt: TGTGCCAGCAGCGTTTTCGAAGCACTAGCGGGCCGCCAAGAGACCCAGTACTTC

clone_size: NA
v_call: TRBV2
j_call: TRBJ2-6
d_call: TRBD1
cdr3_aa: CASWGPGTGGPGANVLTF
cdr3_nt: TGTGCCAGCTGGGGGCCCGGGACAGGGGGTCCCGGGGCCAACGTCCTGACTTTC

clone_size: NA
v_call: TRBV7-2
j_call: TRBJ1-5
d_call: NA
cdr3_aa: CASSFGGGLGNQPQHF
cdr3_nt: TGTGCCAGCAGCTTTGGGGGGGGGCTTGGCAATCAGCCCCAGCATTTT

clone_size: NA
v_call: TRBV6-6
j_call: TRBJ2-1
d_call: NA
cdr3_aa: CASSYSSGNNEQFF
cdr3_nt: TGTGCCAGCAGTTACTCATCAGGGAACAATGAGCAGTTCTTC

clone_size: NA
v_call: TRBV6-5
j_call: TRBJ1-2
d_call: TRBD1
cdr3_aa: CASRPDRVHGYTF
cdr3_nt: TGTGCCAGCAGACCGGACAGGGTGCATGGCTACACCTTC

clone_size: NA
v_call: TRBV7-6
j_call: TRBJ2-1
d_call: NA
cdr3_aa: CASSPGGRGSYNEQFF
cdr3_nt: TGTGCCAGCAGCCCCGGGGGGAGGGGGTCCTACAATGAGCAGTTCTTC

clone_size: NA
v_call: TRBV7-2
j_call: TRBJ2-7
d_call: TRBD2
cdr3_aa: CASSLGGRVDEQYF
cdr3_nt: TGTGCCAGCAGCTTAGGGGGGAGGGTTGACGAGCAGTACTTC

clone_size: once
v_call: TRBV10-3
j_call: TRBJ2-7
d_call: TRBD1
cdr3_aa: CAITNRGSSYEQYF
cdr3_nt: TGTGCCATCACGAACAGGGGGTCATCCTACGAGCAGTACTTC

clone_size: NA
v_call: TRBV7-6
j_call: TRBJ2-7
d_call: TRBD2
cdr3_aa: CASSLGTSGLYEQYF
cdr3_nt: TGTGCCAGCAGCCTCGGGACTAGCGGGCTGTACGAGCAGTACTTC

clone_size: NA
v_call: TRBV11-2
j_call: TRBJ2-1
d_call: NA
cdr3_aa: CASSSGQFYNEQFF
cdr3_nt: TGTGCCAGCAGCTCAGGACAGTTCTACAATGAGCAGTTCTTC

clone_size: NA
v_call: TRBV11-2
j_call: TRBJ2-1
d_call: NA
cdr3_aa: CASSFGWPEQFF
cdr3_nt: TGTGCCAGCAGCTTCGGGTGGCCGGAGCAGTTCTTC

clone_size: few
v_call: TRBV5-1
j_call: TRBJ1-2
d_call: TRBD1
cdr3_aa: CASSPGQTIYGYTF
cdr3_nt: TGCGCCAGCAGCCCGGGACAGACAATCTATGGCTACACCTTC

clone_size: NA
v_call: TRBV21-1
j_call: TRBJ2-5
d_call: NA
cdr3_aa: CASSPRTGIREETQYF
cdr3_nt: TGTGCCAGCAGCCCAAGGACAGGAATTAGGGAAGAGACCCAGTACTTC

clone_size: NA
v_call: TRBV13
j_call: TRBJ2-3
d_call: NA
cdr3_aa: CASSPRDYTDTQYF
cdr3_nt: TGTGCCAGCAGCCCCCGGGATTACACAGATACGCAGTATTTT

clone_size: NA
v_call: TRBV5-4
j_call: TRBJ2-1
d_call: NA
cdr3_aa: CASSRQREQFF
cdr3_nt: TGTGCCAGCAGCCGTCAGCGGGAGCAGTTCTTC

clone_size: NA
v_call: TRBV5-5
j_call: TRBJ2-1
d_call: NA
cdr3_aa: CASSYPGTRTYNEQFF
cdr3_nt: TGTGCCAGCAGCTACCCCGGGACAAGAACCTACAATGAGCAGTTCTTC

clone_size: NA
v_call: TRBV3-1/TRBV3-2
j_call: TRBJ2-5
d_call: TRBD2
cdr3_aa: CASSRLAGGFETQYF
cdr3_nt: TGTGCCAGCAGCCGACTAGCGGGAGGGTTTGAGACCCAGTACTTC

clone_size: NA
v_call: TRBV9
j_call: TRBJ2-1
d_call: TRBD2
cdr3_aa: CASSPLAASYNEQFF
cdr3_nt: TGTGCCAGCAGCCCCCTAGCGGCCTCTTACAATGAGCAGTTCTTC

clone_size: NA
v_call: TRBV7-8
j_call: TRBJ1-1
d_call: NA
cdr3_aa: CATMNRVEDTEAFF
cdr3_nt: TGTGCCACTATGAACAGGGTGGAGGACACTGAAGCTTTCTTT

clone_size: NA
v_call: TRBV11-3
j_call: TRBJ2-1
d_call: NA
cdr3_aa: CASSTTASSYNEQFF
cdr3_nt: TGTGCCAGCAGCACCACCGCGAGCTCCTACAATGAGCAGTTCTTC

clone_size: NA
v_call: TRBV2
j_call: TRBJ2-5
d_call: NA
cdr3_aa: CASCNLDSLGETQYF
cdr3_nt: TGTGCCAGCTGTAATTTGGACTCCCTGGGGGAGACCCAGTACTTC

clone_size: NA
v_call: TRBV19
j_call: TRBJ2-7
d_call: NA
cdr3_aa: CASSRSRQAYEQYF
cdr3_nt: TGTGCCAGTAGTAGATCTCGACAGGCCTACGAGCAGTACTTC

clone_size: NA
v_call: TRBV19
j_call: TRBJ1-5
d_call: NA
cdr3_aa: CASSRIRDQPQHF
cdr3_nt: TGTGCCAGTAGTAGAATCCGGGATCAGCCCCAGCATTTT

clone_size: NA
v_call: TRBV5-1
j_call: TRBJ2-6
d_call: TRBD1
cdr3_aa: CASSLALGQGMTGANVLTF
cdr3_nt: TGCGCCAGCAGCTTGGCATTGGGACAGGGTATGACTGGGGCCAACGTCCTGACTTTC

clone_size: once
v_call: TRBV18
j_call: TRBJ2-1
d_call: TRBD2
cdr3_aa: CASSTRTSGKYNEQFF
cdr3_nt: TGTGCCAGCTCAACCCGGACTAGCGGGAAATACAATGAGCAGTTCTTC

clone_size: NA
v_call: TRBV5-1
j_call: TRBJ2-7
d_call: TRBD2
cdr3_aa: CASSFSAGGSYEQYF
cdr3_nt: TGCGCCAGCAGCTTCTCAGCGGGAGGGTCCTACGAGCAGTACTTC

clone_size: few
v_call: TRBV18
j_call: TRBJ2-3
d_call: TRBD2
cdr3_aa: CASSPPWGLAKTSTDTQYF
cdr3_nt: TGTGCCAGCTCACCACCGTGGGGACTAGCGAAAACTAGCACAGATACGCAGTATTTT

clone_size: once
v_call: TRBV18
j_call: TRBJ2-2
d_call: NA
cdr3_aa: CASSPGQNTGELFF
cdr3_nt: TGTGCCAGCTCACCAGGACAGAACACCGGGGAGCTGTTTTTT

clone_size: few
v_call: TRBV2
j_call: TRBJ2-5
d_call: NA
cdr3_aa: CASTNPPRTQYF
cdr3_nt: TGTGCCAGCACCAACCCGCCGCGGACCCAGTACTTC

clone_size: NA
v_call: TRBV19
j_call: TRBJ1-5
d_call: TRBD1
cdr3_aa: CASRVTGSNQPQHF
cdr3_nt: TGTGCCAGTAGGGTGACAGGGAGCAATCAGCCCCAGCATTTT

clone_size: NA
v_call: TRBV11-2
j_call: TRBJ2-7
d_call: TRBD1
cdr3_aa: CASSSPTGTGVLYEQYF
cdr3_nt: TGTGCCAGCAGCTCCCCCACCGGGACAGGGGTCCTCTACGAGCAGTACTTC

clone_size: NA
v_call: TRBV28
j_call: TRBJ1-1
d_call: NA
cdr3_aa: CASSDPGRGHTEAFF
cdr3_nt: TGTGCCAGCAGTGACCCCGGGAGGGGCCACACTGAAGCTTTCTTT

clone_size: NA
v_call: TRBV6-5
j_call: TRBJ1-6
d_call: TRBD1
cdr3_aa: CAIGLDRGFNSPLHF
cdr3_nt: TGTGCCATCGGCCTGGACAGGGGCTTTAATTCACCCCTCCACTTT

clone_size: NA
v_call: TRBV19
j_call: TRBJ2-7
d_call: NA
cdr3_aa: CASSRGGPNLYEQYF
cdr3_nt: TGTGCCAGTAGCCGCGGAGGGCCTAATCTTTACGAGCAGTACTTC

clone_size: few
v_call: TRBV2
j_call: TRBJ1-3
d_call: TRBD1
cdr3_aa: CASSLGTGLRNTIYF
cdr3_nt: TGTGCCAGCAGTCTTGGGACAGGGTTACGAAACACCATATATTTT

clone_size: NA
v_call: TRBV6-4
j_call: TRBJ2-7
d_call: TRBD1
cdr3_aa: CASSDRGQGFGEQYF
cdr3_nt: TGTGCCAGCAGTGACCGAGGACAGGGCTTCGGGGAGCAGTACTTC

clone_size: NA
v_call: TRBV29-1
j_call: TRBJ1-1
d_call: TRBD1
cdr3_aa: CSVSIGGPTEAFF
cdr3_nt: TGCAGCGTCAGCATAGGGGGCCCCACTGAAGCTTTCTTT

clone_size: once
v_call: TRBV5-1
j_call: TRBJ2-1
d_call: NA
cdr3_aa: CASSSSPRKPDSPHLYNEQFF
cdr3_nt: TGCGCCAGCAGCTCGTCCCCCCGTAAGCCCGACTCGCCGCACCTCTACAATGAGCAGTTCTTC

clone_size: few
v_call: TRBV6-5
j_call: TRBJ1-3
d_call: NA
cdr3_aa: CASSPGTDRGNTIYF
cdr3_nt: TGTGCCAGCAGCCCAGGGACTGACCGAGGAAACACCATATATTTT

clone_size: NA
v_call: TRBV15
j_call: TRBJ2-3
d_call: NA
cdr3_aa: CATSTRTDTQYF
cdr3_nt: TGTGCCACCAGCACTCGCACAGATACGCAGTATTTT

clone_size: NA
v_call: TRBV27
j_call: TRBJ2-2
d_call: TRBD2
cdr3_aa: CASSSRRTSANTGELFF
cdr3_nt: TGTGCCAGCAGTTCTCGAAGGACTAGCGCGAACACCGGGGAGCTGTTTTTT

clone_size: NA
v_call: TRBV3-1/TRBV3-2
j_call: TRBJ2-3
d_call: NA
cdr3_aa: CASSLLGSTGTDTQYF
cdr3_nt: TGTGCCAGCAGCCTTTTGGGGAGCACTGGCACAGATACGCAGTATTTT

clone_size: NA
v_call: TRBV11-1
j_call: TRBJ2-7
d_call: TRBD1
cdr3_aa: CASSRGQGSSYEQYF
cdr3_nt: TGTGCCAGCAGCCGCGGACAGGGTAGCTCCTACGAGCAGTACTTC

clone_size: NA
v_call: TRBV11-2
j_call: TRBJ2-3
d_call: TRBD2
cdr3_aa: CASGGRTDTQYF
cdr3_nt: TGTGCCAGCGGCGGGAGAACAGATACGCAGTATTTT

clone_size: NA
v_call: TRBV27
j_call: TRBJ2-1
d_call: TRBD2
cdr3_aa: CASSLFGTSVNEQFF
cdr3_nt: TGTGCCAGCAGTTTATTCGGGACTAGCGTCAATGAGCAGTTCTTC